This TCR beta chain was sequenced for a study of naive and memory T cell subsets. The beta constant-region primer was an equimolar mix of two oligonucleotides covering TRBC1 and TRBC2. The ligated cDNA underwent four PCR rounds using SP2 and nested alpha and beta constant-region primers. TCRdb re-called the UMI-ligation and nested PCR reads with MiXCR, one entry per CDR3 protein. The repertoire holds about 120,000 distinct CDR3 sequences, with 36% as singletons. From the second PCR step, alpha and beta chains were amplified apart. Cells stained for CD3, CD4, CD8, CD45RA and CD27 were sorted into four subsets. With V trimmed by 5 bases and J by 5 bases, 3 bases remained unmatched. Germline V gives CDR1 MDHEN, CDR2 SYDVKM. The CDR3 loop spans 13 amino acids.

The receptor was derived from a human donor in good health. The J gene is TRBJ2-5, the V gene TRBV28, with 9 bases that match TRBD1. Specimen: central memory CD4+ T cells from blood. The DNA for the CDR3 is TGTGCCAGCAGTACCGGGACAGGGGAGACCCAGTACTTC. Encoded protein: CASSTGTGETQYF.